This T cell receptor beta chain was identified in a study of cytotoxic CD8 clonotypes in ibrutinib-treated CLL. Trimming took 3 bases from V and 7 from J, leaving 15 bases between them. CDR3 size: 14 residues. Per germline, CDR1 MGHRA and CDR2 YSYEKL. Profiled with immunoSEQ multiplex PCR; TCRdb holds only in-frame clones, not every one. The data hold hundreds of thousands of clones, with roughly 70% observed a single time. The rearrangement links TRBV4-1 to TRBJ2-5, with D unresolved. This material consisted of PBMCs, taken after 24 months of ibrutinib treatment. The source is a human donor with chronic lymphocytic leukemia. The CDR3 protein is CASSQGGVVATQYF. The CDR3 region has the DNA TGCGCCAGCAGCCAGGGTGGGGTAGTTGCGACCCAGTACTTC.